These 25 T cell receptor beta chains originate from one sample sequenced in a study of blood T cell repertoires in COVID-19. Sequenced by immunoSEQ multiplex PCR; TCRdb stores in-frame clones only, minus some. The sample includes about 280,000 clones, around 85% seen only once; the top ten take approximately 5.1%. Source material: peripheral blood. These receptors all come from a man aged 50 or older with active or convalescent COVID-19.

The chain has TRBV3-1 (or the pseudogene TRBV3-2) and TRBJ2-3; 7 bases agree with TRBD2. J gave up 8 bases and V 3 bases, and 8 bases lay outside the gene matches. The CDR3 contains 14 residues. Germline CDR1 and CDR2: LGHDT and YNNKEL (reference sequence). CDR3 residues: CASSHRGRDGTQYF. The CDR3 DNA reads TGTGCCAGCAGCCATAGAGGGAGGGATGGTACGCAGTATTTT.

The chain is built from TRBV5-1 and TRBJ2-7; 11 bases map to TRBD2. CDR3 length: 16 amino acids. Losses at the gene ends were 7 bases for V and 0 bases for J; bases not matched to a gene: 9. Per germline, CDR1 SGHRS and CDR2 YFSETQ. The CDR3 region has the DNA TGCGCCAGCGCGGCTAGCGGGAGGCAAAGCTCCTACGAGCAGTACTTC. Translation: CASAASGRQSSYEQYF.

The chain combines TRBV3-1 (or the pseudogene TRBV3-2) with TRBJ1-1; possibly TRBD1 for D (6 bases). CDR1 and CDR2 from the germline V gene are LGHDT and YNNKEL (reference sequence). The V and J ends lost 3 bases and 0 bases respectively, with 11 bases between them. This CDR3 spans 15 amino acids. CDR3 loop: CASSQTGYMNTEAFF. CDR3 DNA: TGTGCCAGCAGCCAGACAGGTTACATGAACACTGAAGCTTTCTTT.

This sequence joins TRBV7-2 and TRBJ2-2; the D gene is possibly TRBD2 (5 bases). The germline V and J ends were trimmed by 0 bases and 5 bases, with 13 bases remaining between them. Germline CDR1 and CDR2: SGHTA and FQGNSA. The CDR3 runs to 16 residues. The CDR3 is CASSLAVSALTGELFF. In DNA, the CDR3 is TGTGCCAGCAGCTTAGCTGTTAGCGCGTTGACCGGGGAGCTGTTTTTT. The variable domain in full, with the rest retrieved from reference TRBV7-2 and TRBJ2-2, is GAGVSQSPSNKVTEKGKDVELRCDPISGHTALYWYRQSLGQGLEFLIYFQGNSAPDKSGLPSDRFSAERTGGSVSTLTIQRTQQEDSAVYLCASSLAVSALTGELFFGEGSRLTVL.

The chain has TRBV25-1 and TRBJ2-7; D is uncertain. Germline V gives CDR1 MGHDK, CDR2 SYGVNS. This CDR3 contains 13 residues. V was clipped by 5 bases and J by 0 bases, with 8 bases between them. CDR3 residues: CASSLRYSYEQYF. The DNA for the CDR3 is TGTGCCAGCAGTTTACGGTACTCCTACGAGCAGTACTTC.

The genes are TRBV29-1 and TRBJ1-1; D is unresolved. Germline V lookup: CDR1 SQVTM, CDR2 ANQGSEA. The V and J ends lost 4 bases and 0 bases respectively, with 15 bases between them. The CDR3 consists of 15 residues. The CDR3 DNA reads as TGCAGCGTTGGGTTGGAGTTTGGAGTGAACACTGAAGCTTTCTTT. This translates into CSVGLEFGVNTEAFF.

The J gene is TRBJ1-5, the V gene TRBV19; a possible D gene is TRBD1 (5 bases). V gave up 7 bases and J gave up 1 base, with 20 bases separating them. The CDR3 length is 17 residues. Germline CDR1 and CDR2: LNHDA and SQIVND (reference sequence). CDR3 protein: CASTPRGGEGSNQPQHF. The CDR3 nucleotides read TGTGCCAGTACTCCCCGGGGAGGGGAAGGGAGCAATCAGCCCCAGCATTTT.

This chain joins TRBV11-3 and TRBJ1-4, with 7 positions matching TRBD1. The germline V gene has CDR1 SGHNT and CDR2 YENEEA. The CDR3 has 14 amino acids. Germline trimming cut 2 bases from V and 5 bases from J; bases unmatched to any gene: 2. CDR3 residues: CASSLNRGNEKLFF. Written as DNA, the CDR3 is TGTGCCAGCAGCTTAAACAGGGGAAATGAAAAACTGTTTTTT.

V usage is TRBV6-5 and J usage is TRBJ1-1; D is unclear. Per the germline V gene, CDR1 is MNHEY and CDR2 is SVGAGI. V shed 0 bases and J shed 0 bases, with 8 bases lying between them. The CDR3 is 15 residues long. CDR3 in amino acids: CASSYSSQMNTEAFF. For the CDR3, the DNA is TGTGCCAGCAGTTACTCGTCGCAGATGAACACTGAAGCTTTCTTT.

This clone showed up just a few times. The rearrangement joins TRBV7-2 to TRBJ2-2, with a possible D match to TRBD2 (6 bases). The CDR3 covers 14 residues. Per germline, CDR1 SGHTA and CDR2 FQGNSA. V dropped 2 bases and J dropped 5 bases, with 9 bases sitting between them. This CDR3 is CASSLRGRTGELFF. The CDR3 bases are TGTGCCAGCAGCTTACGTGGGAGGACCGGGGAGCTGTTTTTT.

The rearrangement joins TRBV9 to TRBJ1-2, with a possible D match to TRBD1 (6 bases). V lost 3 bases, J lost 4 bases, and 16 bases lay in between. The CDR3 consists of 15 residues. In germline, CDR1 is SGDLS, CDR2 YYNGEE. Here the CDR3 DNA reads TGTGCCAGCAGCGGATCGGGAACAGGGACCTATGGCTACACCTTC. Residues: CASSGSGTGTYGYTF.

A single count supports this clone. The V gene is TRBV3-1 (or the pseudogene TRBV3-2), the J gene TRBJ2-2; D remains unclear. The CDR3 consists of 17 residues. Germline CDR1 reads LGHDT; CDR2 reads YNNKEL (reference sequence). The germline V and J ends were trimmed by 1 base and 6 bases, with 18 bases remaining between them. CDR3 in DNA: TGTGCCAGCAGCCAAGTGGTAAGGTTGTATGGAGCCGGGGAGCTGTTTTTT. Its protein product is CASSQVVRLYGAGELFF.

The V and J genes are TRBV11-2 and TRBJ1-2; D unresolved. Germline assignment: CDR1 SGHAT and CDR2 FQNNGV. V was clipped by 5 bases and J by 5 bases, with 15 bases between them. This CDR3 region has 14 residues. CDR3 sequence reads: CASSGRDEKYGYTF. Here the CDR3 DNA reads TGTGCCAGCAGCGGGAGAGACGAAAAATATGGCTACACCTTC.

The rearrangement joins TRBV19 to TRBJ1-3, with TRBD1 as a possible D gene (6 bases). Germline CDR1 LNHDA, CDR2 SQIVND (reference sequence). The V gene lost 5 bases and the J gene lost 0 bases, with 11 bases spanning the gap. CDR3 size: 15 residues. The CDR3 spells CASSRTVHSGNTIYF. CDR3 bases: TGTGCCAGTAGTCGGACAGTTCACTCTGGAAACACCATATATTTT.

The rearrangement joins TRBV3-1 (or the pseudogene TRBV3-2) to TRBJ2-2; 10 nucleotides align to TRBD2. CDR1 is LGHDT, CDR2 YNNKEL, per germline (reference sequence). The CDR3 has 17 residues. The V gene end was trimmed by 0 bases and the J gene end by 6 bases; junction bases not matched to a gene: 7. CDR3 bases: TGTGCCAGCAGCCAAGATACCCTAGCGGGAGTCCCCGGGGAGCTGTTTTTT. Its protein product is CASSQDTLAGVPGELFF.

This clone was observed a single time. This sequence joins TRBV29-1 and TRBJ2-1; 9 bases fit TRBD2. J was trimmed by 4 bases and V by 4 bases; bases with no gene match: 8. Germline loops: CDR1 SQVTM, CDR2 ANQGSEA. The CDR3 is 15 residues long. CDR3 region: CSVGVALAGYNEQFF. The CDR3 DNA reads TGCAGCGTTGGTGTCGCCCTAGCGGGGTACAATGAGCAGTTCTTC.

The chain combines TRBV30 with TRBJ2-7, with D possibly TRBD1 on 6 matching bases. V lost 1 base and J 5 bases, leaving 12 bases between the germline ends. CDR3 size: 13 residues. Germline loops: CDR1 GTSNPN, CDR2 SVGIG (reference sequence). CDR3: CAWSGWDTHEQYF. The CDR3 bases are TGTGCCTGGAGTGGATGGGACACGCACGAGCAGTACTTC.

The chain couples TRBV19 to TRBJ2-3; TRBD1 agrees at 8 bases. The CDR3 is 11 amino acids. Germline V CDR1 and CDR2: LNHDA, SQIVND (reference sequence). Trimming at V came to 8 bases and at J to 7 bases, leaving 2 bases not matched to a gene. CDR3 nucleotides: TGTGCCAGTCGGACAGGGTATACGCAGTATTTT. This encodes CASRTGYTQYF.

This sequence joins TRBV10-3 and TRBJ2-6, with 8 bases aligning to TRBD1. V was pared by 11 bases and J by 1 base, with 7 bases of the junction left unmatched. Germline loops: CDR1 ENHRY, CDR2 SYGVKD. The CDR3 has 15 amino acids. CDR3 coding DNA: TGTGCCTACAGACAGGGGTTATCTGGGGCCAACGTCCTGACTTTC. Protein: CAYRQGLSGANVLTF.

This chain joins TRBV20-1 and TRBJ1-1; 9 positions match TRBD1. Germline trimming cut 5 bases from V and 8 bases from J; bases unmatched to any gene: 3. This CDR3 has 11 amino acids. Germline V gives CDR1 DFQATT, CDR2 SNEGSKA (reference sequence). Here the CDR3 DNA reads TGCAGTGCTGAAACAGGGGGCGAAGCTTTCTTT. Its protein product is CSAETGGEAFF.

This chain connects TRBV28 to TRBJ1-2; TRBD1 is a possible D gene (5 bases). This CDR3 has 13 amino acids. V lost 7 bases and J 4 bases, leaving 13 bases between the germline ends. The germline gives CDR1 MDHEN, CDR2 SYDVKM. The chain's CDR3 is CASTLLGGYGYTF. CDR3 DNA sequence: TGTGCCAGCACCCTTTTGGGGGGCTATGGCTACACCTTC.

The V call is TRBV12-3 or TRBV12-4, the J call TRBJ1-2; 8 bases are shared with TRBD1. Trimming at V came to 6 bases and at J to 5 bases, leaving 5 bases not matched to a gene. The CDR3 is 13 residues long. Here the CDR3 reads CASSQGARYGYTF. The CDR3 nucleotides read TGTGCCAGCAGCCAGGGGGCGCGGTATGGCTACACCTTC.

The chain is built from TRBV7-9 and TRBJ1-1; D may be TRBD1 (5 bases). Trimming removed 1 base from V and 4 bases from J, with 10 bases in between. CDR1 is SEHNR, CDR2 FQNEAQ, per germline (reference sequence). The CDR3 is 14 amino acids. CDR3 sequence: CASSLGSGGTEAFF. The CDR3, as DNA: TGTGCCAGCAGCTTAGGGTCCGGGGGCACTGAAGCTTTCTTT.

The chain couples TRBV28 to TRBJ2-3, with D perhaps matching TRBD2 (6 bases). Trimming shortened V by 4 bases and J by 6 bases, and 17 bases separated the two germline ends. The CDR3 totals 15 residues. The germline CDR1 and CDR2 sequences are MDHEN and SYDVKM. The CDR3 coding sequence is TGTGCCAGCAGTTCCCTCGGGAGTCAATCCGATACGCAGTATTTT. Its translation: CASSSLGSQSDTQYF.

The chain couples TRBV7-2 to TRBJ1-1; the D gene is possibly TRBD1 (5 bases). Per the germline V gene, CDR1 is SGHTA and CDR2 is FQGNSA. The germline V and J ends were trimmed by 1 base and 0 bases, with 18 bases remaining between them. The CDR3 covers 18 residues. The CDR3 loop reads CASSLVEGGGILNTEAFF. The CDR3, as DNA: TGTGCCAGCAGCTTAGTGGAAGGTGGGGGGATCTTGAACACTGAAGCTTTCTTT. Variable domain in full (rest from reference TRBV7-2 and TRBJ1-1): GAGVSQSPSNKVTEKGKDVELRCDPISGHTALYWYRQSLGQGLEFLIYFQGNSAPDKSGLPSDRFSAERTGGSVSTLTIQRTQQEDSAVYLCASSLVEGGGILNTEAFFGQGTRLTVV.